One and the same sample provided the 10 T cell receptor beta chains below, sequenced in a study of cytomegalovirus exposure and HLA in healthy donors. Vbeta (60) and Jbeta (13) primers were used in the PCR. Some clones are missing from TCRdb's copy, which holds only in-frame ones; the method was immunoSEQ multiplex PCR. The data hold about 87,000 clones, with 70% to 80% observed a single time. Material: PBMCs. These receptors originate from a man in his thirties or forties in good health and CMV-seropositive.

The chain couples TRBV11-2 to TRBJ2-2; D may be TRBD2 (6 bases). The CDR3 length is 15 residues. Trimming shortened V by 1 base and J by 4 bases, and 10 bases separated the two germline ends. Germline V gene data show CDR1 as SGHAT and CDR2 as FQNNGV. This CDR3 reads CASSLAGDGTGELFF. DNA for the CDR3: TGTGCCAGCAGCTTAGCGGGGGACGGCACCGGGGAGCTGTTTTTT.

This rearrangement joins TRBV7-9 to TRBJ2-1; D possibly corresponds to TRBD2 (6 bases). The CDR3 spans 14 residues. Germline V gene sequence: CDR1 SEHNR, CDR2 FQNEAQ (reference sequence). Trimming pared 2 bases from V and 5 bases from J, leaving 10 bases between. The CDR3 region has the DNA TGTGCCAGCAGCTTAAGGGACTTCGACAATGAGCAGTTCTTC. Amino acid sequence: CASSLRDFDNEQFF. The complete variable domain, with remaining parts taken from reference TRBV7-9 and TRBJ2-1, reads DTGVSQNPRHKITKRGQNVTFRCDPISEHNRLYWYRQTLGQGPEFLTYFQNEAQLEKSRLLSDRFSAERPKGSFSTLEIQRTEQGDSAMYLCASSLRDFDNEQFFGPGTRLTVL.

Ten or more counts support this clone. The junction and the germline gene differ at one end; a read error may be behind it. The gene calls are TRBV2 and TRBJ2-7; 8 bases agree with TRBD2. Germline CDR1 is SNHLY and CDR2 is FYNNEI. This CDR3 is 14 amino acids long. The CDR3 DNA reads TGTGCCAGCAGTCAAGCGGGAGTGGGCTACGAGCAGTACTTC. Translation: CASSQAGVGYEQYF.

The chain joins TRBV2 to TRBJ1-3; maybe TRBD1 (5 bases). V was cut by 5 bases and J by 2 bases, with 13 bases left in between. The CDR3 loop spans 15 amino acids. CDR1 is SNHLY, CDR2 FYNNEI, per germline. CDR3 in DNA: TGTGCCAGCAGTAAGTCAGGGTTCACTGGAAACACCATATATTTT. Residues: CASSKSGFTGNTIYF.

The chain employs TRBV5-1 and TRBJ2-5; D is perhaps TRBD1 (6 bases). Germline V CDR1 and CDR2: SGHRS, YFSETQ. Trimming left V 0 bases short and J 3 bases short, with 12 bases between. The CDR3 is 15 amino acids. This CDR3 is CASSLGIRGEETQYF. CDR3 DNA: TGCGCCAGCAGCTTGGGTATCAGGGGTGAAGAGACCCAGTACTTC. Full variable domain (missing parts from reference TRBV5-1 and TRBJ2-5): KAGVTQTPRYLIKTRGQQVTLSCSPISGHRSVSWYQQTPGQGLQFLFEYFSETQRNKGNFPGRFSGRQFSNSRSEMNVSTLELGDSALYLCASSLGIRGEETQYFGPGTRLLVL.

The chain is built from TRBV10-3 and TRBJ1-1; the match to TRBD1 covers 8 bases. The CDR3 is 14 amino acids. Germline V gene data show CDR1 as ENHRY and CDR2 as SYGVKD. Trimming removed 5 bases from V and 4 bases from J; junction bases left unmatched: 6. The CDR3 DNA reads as TGTGCCATCAGTCTGACAGGGGTGAGCACTGAAGCTTTCTTT. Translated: CAISLTGVSTEAFF.

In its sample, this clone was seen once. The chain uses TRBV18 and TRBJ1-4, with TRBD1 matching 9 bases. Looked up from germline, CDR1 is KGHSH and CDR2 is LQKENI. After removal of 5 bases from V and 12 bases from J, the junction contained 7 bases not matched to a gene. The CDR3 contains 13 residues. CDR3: CASSTSQGAELFF. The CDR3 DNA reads TGTGCCAGCTCAACCTCACAGGGGGCAGAACTGTTTTTT. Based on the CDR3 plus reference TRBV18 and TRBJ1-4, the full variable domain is NAGVMQNPRHLVRRRGQEARLRCSPMKGHSHVYWYRQLPEEGLKFMVYLQKENIIDESGMPKERFSAEFPKEGPSILRIQQVVRGDSAAYFCASSTSQGAELFFGSGTQLSVL.

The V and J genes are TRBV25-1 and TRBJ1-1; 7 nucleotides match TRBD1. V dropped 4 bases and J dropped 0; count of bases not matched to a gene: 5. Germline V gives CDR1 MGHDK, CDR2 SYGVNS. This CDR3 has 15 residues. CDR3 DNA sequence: TGTGCCAGCAGTGGGAGGGGGCTGCTGAACACTGAAGCTTTCTTT. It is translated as CASSGRGLLNTEAFF.

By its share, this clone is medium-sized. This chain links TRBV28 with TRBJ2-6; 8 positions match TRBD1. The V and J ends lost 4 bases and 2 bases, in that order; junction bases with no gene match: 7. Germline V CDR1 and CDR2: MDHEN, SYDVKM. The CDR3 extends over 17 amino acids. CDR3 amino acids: CASSSGAGGTGANVLTF. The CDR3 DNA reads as TGTGCCAGCAGTTCTGGGGCAGGGGGCACTGGGGCCAACGTCCTGACTTTC. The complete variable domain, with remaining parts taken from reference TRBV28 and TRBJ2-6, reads DVKVTQSSRYLVKRTGEKVFLECVQDMDHENMFWYRQDPGLGLRLIYFSYDVKMKEKGDIPEGYSVSREKKERFSLILESASTNQTSMYLCASSSGAGGTGANVLTFGAGSRLTVL.

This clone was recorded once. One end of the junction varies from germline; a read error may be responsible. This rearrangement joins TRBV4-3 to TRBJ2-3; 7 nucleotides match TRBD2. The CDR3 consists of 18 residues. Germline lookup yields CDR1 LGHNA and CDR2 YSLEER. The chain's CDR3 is CASSQGPKASGTTDTRYF. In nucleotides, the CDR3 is TGCGCCAGCAGCCAAGGACCCAAGGCTAGCGGTACCACAGATACGCGGTATTTT.